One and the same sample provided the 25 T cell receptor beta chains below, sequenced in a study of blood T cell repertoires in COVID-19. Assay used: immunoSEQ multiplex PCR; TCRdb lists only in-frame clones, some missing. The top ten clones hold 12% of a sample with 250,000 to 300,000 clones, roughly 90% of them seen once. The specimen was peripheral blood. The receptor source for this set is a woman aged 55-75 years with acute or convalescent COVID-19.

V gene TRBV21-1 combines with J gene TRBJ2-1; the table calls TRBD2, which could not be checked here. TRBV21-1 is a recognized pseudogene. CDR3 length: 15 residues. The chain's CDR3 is CASSSNSGVYNEQFF. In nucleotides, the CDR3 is TGTGCCAGCAGCAGTAATAGCGGGGTCTACAATGAGCAGTTCTTC.

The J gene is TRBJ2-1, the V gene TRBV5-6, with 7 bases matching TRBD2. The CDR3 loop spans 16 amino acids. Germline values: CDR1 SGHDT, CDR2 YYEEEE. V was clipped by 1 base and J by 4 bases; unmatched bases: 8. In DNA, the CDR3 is TGTGCCAGCAGCTTGCCGGTGGGGACTACGTACAATGAGCAGTTCTTC. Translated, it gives CASSLPVGTTYNEQFF.

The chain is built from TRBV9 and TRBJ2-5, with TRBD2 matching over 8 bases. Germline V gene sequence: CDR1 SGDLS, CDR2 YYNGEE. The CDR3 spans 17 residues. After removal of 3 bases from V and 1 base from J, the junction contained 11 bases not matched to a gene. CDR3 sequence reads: CASSAAPGAGGQETQYF. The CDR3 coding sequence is TGTGCCAGCAGCGCAGCCCCTGGGGCGGGGGGCCAAGAGACCCAGTACTTC.

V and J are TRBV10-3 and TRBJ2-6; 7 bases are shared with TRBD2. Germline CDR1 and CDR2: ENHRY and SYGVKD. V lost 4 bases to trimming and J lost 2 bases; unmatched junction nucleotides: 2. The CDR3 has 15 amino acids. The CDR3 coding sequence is TGTGCCATCAGTGGTCGGGGGGCTGGGGCCAACGTCCTGACTTTC. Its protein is CAISGRGAGANVLTF.

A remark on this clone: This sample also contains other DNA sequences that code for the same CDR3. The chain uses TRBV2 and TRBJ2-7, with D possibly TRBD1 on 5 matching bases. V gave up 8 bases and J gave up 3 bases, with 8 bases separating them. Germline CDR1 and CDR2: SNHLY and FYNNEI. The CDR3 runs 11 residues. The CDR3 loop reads CASRTGYEQYF. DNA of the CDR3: TGTGCCAGCCGCACAGGCTACGAGCAGTACTTC.

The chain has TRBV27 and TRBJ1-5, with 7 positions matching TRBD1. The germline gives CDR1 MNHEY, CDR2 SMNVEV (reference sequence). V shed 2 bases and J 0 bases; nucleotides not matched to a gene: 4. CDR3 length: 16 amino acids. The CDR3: CASSLEKGASNQPQHF. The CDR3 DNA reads TGTGCCAGCAGTTTAGAGAAGGGGGCTAGCAATCAGCCCCAGCATTTT.

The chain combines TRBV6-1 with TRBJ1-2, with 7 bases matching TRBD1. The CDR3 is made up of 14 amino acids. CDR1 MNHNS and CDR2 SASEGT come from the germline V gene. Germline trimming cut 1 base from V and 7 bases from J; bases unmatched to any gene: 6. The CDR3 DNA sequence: TGTGCCAGCAGTGAAGGCCGAGCAGGGGGTGGCTACACCTTC. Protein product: CASSEGRAGGGYTF.

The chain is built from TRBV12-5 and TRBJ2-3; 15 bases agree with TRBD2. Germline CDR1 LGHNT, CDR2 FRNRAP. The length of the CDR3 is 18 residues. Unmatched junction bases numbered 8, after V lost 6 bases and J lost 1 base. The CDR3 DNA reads TGTGCTAGTGGACGAGGACTAGCGGGGGGGCACGGCACAGATACGCAGTATTTT. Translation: CASGRGLAGGHGTDTQYF.

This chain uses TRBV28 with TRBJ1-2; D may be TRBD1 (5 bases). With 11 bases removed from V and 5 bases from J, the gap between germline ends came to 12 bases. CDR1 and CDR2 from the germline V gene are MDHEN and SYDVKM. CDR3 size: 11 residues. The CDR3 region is CAAREGYGYTF. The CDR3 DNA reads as TGTGCCGCCCGGGAGGGGTATGGCTACACCTTC.

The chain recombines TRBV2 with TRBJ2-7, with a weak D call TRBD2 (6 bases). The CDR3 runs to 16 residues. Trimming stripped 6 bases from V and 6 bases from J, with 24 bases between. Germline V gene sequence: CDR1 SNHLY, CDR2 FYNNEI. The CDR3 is CASRGMAGRGFSEQYF. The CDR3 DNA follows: TGTGCCAGCAGGGGCATGGCGGGGCGCGGGTTCTCCGAGCAGTACTTC.

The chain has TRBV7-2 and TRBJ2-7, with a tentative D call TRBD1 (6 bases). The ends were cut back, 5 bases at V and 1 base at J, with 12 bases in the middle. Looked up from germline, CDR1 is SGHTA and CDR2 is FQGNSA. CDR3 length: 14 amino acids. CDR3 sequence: CASSQRTVSYEQYF. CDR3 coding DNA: TGTGCCAGCAGCCAAAGGACAGTGTCCTACGAGCAGTACTTC.

Here the CDR3 DNA reads TGTGCCAGCAGCTATCGGGACAGGGCTCATGGCTACACCTTC. Its translation is CASSYRDRAHGYTF. The V and J genes are TRBV6-6 and TRBJ1-2, with TRBD1 matching over 9 bases. Germline V lookup: CDR1 MNHNY, CDR2 SVGAGI (reference sequence). V lost 6 bases and J lost 6; bases outside the gene matches: 8. The CDR3 has 14 amino acids.

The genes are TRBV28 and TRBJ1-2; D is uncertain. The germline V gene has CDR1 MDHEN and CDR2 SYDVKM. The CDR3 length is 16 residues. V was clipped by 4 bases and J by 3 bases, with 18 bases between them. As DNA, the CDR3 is TGTGCCAGCAGTTCCCGCTCGCAGGCGTCTCACTATGGCTACACCTTC. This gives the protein CASSSRSQASHYGYTF.

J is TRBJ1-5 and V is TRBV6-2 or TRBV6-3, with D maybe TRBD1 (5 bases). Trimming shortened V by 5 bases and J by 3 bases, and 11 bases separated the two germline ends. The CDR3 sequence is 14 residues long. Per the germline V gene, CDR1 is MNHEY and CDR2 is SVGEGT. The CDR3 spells CASSLGGNNQPQHF. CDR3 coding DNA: TGTGCCAGCAGTCTGGGGGGAAACAATCAGCCCCAGCATTTT.

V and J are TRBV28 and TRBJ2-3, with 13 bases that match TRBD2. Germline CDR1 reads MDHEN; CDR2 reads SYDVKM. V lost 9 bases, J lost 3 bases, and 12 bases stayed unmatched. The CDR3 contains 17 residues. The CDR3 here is CASSPRLAGGRTDTQYF. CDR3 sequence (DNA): TGTGCCAGTTCTCCGCGACTAGCGGGAGGCCGGACAGATACGCAGTATTTT.

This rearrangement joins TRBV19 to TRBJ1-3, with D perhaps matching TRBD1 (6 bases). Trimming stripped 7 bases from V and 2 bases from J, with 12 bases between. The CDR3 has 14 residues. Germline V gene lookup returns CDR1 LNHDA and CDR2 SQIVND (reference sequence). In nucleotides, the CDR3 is TGTGCCAGTAATGCCGCAGGGGCTGGAAACACCATATATTTT. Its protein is CASNAAGAGNTIYF.

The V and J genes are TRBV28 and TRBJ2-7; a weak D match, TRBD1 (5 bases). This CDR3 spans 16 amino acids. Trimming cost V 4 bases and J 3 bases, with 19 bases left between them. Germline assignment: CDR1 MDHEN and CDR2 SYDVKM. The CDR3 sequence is CASSYPLWGLDYEQYF. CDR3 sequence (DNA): TGTGCCAGCAGTTACCCCCTTTGGGGCTTAGACTACGAGCAGTACTTC. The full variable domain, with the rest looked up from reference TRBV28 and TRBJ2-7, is DVKVTQSSRYLVKRTGEKVFLECVQDMDHENMFWYRQDPGLGLRLIYFSYDVKMKEKGDIPEGYSVSREKKERFSLILESASTNQTSMYLCASSYPLWGLDYEQYFGPGTRLTVT.

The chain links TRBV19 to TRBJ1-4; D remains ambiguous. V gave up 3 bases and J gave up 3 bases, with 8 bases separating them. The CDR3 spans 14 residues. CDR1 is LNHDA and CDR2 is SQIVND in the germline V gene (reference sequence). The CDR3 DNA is TGTGCCAGTAGTATTTTGCAGTCTAATGAAAAACTGTTTTTT. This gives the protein CASSILQSNEKLFF.

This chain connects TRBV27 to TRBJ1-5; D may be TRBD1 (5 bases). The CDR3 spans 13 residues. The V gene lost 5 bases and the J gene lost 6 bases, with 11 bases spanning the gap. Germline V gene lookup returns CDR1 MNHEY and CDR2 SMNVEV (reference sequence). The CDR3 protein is CASSQGIGQPQHF. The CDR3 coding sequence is TGTGCCAGCAGTCAGGGTATTGGTCAGCCCCAGCATTTT.

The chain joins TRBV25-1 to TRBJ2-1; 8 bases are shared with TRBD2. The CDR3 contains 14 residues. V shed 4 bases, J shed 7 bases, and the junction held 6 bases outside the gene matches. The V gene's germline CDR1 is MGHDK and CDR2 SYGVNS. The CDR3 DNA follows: TGTGCCAGCAGTGGCAGCGGGAGTCGTAATGAGCAGTTCTTC. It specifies CASSGSGSRNEQFF.

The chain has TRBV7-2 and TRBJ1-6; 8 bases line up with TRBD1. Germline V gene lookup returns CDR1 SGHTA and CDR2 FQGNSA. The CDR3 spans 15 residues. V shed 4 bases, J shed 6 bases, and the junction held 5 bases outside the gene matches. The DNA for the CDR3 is TGTGCCAGCAGCTCCGGACAGGGAGGTAATTCACCCCTCCACTTT. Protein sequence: CASSSGQGGNSPLHF. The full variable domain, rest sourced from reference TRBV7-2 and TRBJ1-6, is GAGVSQSPSNKVTEKGKDVELRCDPISGHTALYWYRQSLGQGLEFLIYFQGNSAPDKSGLPSDRFSAERTGGSVSTLTIQRTQQEDSAVYLCASSSGQGGNSPLHFGNGTRLTVT.

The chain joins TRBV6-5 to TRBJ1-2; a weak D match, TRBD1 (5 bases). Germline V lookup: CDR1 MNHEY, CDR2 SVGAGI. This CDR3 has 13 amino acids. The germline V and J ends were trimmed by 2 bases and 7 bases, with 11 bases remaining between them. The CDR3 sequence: CASSYDGASGYTF. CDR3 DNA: TGTGCCAGCAGTTACGATGGGGCTTCTGGCTACACCTTC.

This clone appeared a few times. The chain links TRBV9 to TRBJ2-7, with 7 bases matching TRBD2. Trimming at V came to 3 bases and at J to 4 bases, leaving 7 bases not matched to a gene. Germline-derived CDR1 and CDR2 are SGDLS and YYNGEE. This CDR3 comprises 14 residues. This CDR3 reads CASSGSGLTYEQYF. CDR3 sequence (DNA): TGTGCCAGCAGCGGTAGCGGGTTGACTTACGAGCAGTACTTC.

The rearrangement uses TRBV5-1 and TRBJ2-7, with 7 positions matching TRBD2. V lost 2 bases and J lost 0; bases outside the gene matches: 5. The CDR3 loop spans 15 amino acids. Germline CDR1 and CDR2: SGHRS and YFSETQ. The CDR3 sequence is CASSFVAGGSYEQYF. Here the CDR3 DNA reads TGCGCCAGCAGCTTCGTAGCGGGTGGCTCCTACGAGCAGTACTTC.

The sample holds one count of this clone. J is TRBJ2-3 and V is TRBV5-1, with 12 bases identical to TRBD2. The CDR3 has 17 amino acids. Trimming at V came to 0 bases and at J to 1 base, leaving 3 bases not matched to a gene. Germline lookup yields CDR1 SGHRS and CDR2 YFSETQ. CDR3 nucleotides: TGCGCCAGCAGCTTGGCCCGACTAGCGGGAGGCACAGATACGCAGTATTTT. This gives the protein CASSLARLAGGTDTQYF.